This T cell receptor beta chain was retrieved from a study of CD4 T cells in relation to SARS-CoV-2 and coronaviruses. Across the whole study: The restricting HLA molecule for shared crossreactive spike epitopes was mapped.

Concerning this clone: As yet, its antigen is unknown.

Before the COVID-19 pandemic, during about 2011-2019, CD4+ T cells were taken from unexposed donors. CD4+ T cells were isolated from the cells after 10 days of culture. Cells permitting, SARS-CoV-2 S/N and four cold-coronavirus spikes were tested on unexposed-donor CD4+ T cells. Sequencing used immunoSEQ multiplex PCR; TCRdb keeps in-frame clones, though not all of them. The profile shows 31,000 or so clones, around 72% of them singletons. Material: CD4+ T cells from PBMCs, cultured in vitro. The TCR was taken from a human donor in good health.

In nucleotides, the CDR3 is TGTGCCAGCAGCCCTAGGTTGGGGGGCGGGCAAGAGACCCAGTACTTC. Translation: CASSPRLGGGQETQYF. This chain joins TRBV7-2 and TRBJ2-5; D is tentatively TRBD1 or TRBD2 (6 bases each). Germline CDR1 reads SGHTA; CDR2 reads FQGNSA. CDR3 size: 16 residues. Trimming took 5 bases from V and 2 from J, leaving 18 bases between them. Full variable domain (rest looked up from reference TRBV7-2 and TRBJ2-5): GAGVSQSPSNKVTEKGKDVELRCDPISGHTALYWYRQSLGQGLEFLIYFQGNSAPDKSGLPSDRFSAERTGGSVSTLTIQRTQQEDSAVYLCASSPRLGGGQETQYFGPGTRLLVL.